The 9 T cell receptor beta chains in this list originate from one sample, sequenced in a study of T cell responses to AZD1222 COVID-19 vaccine. The assay was immunoSEQ multiplex PCR, and TCRdb's table has in-frame clones only and misses some. This table holds around 150,000 clones, approximately 92% found once. Sequenced here: peripheral blood, sampled 28 days after the second AZD1222 dose. All receptors come from an adult who received the AZD1222 COVID-19 vaccine.

This chain uses TRBV5-4 with TRBJ1-2; D not certain. Trimming took 0 bases from V and 3 from J, leaving 15 bases between them. CDR1 and CDR2 (germline): SGHNT, YYREEE (reference sequence). The length of the CDR3 is 16 residues. CDR3 sequence (DNA): TGTGCCAGCAGCTTGGTCCCGCAGGACCAGTACTATGGCTACACCTTC. The encoded protein is CASSLVPQDQYYGYTF.

This chain connects TRBV7-9 to TRBJ1-1; D ambiguous. Germline loops: CDR1 SEHNR, CDR2 FQNEAQ (reference sequence). V gave up 1 base and J gave up 6 bases, with 6 bases separating them. The CDR3 extends over 12 amino acids. The DNA of the CDR3 is TGTGCCAGCAGCTTAGGATTGGCTGAAGCTTTCTTT. It specifies CASSLGLAEAFF.

This chain joins TRBV9 and TRBJ2-2, with D perhaps TRBD2 (6 bases). Germline CDR1 reads SGDLS; CDR2 reads YYNGEE. This CDR3 has 15 amino acids. The V end was cut by 0 bases, the J end by 3 bases, with 9 bases between. The CDR3 DNA is TGTGCCAGCAGCGTAGCTAGCGTCGACACCGGGGAGCTGTTTTTT. It is translated as CASSVASVDTGELFF.

This sequence joins TRBV7-2 and TRBJ1-4, with D unclear. The CDR3 sequence is 14 residues long. Germline loops: CDR1 SGHTA, CDR2 FQGNSA. V was cut by 5 bases and J by 9 bases, with 16 bases left in between. CDR3 loop: CASSQPSPGKKLFF. CDR3 sequence (DNA): TGTGCCAGCAGCCAACCTTCCCCCGGTAAAAAACTGTTTTTT.

The chain has TRBV3-1 (or the pseudogene TRBV3-2) and TRBJ1-2; 7 nucleotides match TRBD1. Germline V CDR1 and CDR2: LGHDT, YNNKEL (reference sequence). The CDR3 runs 14 residues. V lost 1 base to trimming and J lost 3 bases; unmatched junction nucleotides: 2. CDR3 protein: CASSQAGGHYGYTF. CDR3 nucleotides: TGTGCCAGCAGCCAAGCAGGGGGTCACTATGGCTACACCTTC.

The chain recombines TRBV7-2 with TRBJ2-7; 8 bases are shared with TRBD2. The germline CDR1 and CDR2 sequences are SGHTA and FQGNSA. The CDR3 totals 16 residues. V was clipped by 5 bases and J by 5 bases; unmatched bases: 14. As DNA, the CDR3 is TGTGCCAGCAGCACAAACCCGGGACTAGTTTACGACGAGCAGTACTTC. The encoded protein is CASSTNPGLVYDEQYF.

The J gene is TRBJ2-5, the V gene TRBV5-1; D remains ambiguous. The germline V and J ends were trimmed by 0 bases and 2 bases, with 11 bases remaining between them. This CDR3 has 15 amino acids. CDR1 is SGHRS and CDR2 is YFSETQ in the germline V gene. The CDR3 DNA reads as TGCGCCAGCAGCTTGGTAGCTATTCCACAAGAGACCCAGTACTTC. This sequence encodes CASSLVAIPQETQYF.

The gene calls are TRBV4-1 and TRBJ2-7, with D perhaps matching TRBD1 (5 bases). This CDR3 is 14 amino acids long. Germline assignment: CDR1 MGHRA and CDR2 YSYEKL. Trimming left V 5 bases short and J 1 base short, with 12 bases between. The CDR3 loop is CASSSVQGSYEQYF. The CDR3 DNA is TGCGCCAGCAGCTCAGTCCAGGGTTCCTACGAGCAGTACTTC.

This chain links TRBV9 with TRBJ2-5; D uncertain. CDR3 size: 11 residues. Trimming took 0 bases from V and 3 from J, leaving 0 bases between them. Germline CDR1 reads SGDLS; CDR2 reads YYNGEE. CDR3 sequence (DNA): TGTGCCAGCAGCGTAGAAGAGACCCAGTACTTC. Its protein is CASSVEETQYF.